The T cell receptor (beta chain) under discussion was sequenced for a study of blood T cell repertoires in COVID-19. Study details: Acute and convalescent COVID-19 specimens originated in the United States, Italy and Spain. T cells, B-cell-depleted T cells, or PBMCs supplied cDNA or gDNA.

Methods used by the authors: Using reference gene primer amplification, nucleated cell counts were estimated. Generated by immunoSEQ multiplex PCR, the TCRdb table keeps only in-frame clones and is missing some. That table supplies the V and J calls and clone size; D and trimming were determined from the DNA. The repertoire holds about 140,000 clones, with around nine tenths as singletons. Germline V gene sequence: CDR1 MNHNS, CDR2 SASEGT. V dropped 2 bases and J dropped 6; count of bases not matched to a gene: 12. This CDR3 contains 16 residues. The sequence was collected from a woman aged 60-75 years with acute or convalescent COVID-19. The rearrangement joins TRBV6-1 to TRBJ1-2, with 7 bases aligning to TRBD1. Source material: peripheral blood. The CDR3 region is CASSEIRGMGKNGYTF. As DNA, the CDR3 is TGTGCCAGCAGTGAAATCAGGGGGATGGGAAAAAATGGCTACACCTTC.